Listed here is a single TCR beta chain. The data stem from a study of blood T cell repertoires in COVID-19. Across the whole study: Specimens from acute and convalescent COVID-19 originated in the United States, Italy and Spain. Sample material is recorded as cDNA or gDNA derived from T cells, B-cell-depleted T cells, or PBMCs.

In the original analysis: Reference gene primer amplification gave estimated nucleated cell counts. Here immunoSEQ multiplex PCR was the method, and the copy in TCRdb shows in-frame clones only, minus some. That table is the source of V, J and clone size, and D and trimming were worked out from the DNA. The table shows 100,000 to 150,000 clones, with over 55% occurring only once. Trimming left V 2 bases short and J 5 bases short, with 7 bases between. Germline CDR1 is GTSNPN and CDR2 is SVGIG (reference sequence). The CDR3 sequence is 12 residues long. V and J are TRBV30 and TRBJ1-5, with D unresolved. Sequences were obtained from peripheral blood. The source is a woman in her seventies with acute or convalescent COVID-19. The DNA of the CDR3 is TGTGCCTGGAGTACTACTCATCAGCCCCAGCATTTT. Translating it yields CAWSTTHQPQHF.